Shown below are 28 T cell receptor beta chains from a single sample sequenced in a study of blood T cell repertoires in COVID-19. Only in-frame clones appear in the TCRdb table, and some are missing; sequencing was by immunoSEQ multiplex PCR. The table shows 55,000 to 80,000 clones, with about 74% occurring only once. Sequencing used peripheral blood. Every receptor here comes from a woman over 75 with acute or convalescent COVID-19.

This rearrangement joins TRBV2 to TRBJ2-7; 8 nucleotides agree with TRBD1. Germline CDR1 reads SNHLY; CDR2 reads FYNNEI. The J segment lost 3 bases and the V segment lost 11 bases, leaving 6 bases of the junction unmatched. CDR3 length: 12 amino acids. CDR3 sequence (DNA): TGTGCCTCCACAGGGGGGCTCTACGAGCAGTACTTC. Amino acid sequence: CASTGGLYEQYF.

This clone was recorded only once. This rearrangement joins TRBV6-4 to TRBJ2-3, with TRBD2 identical over 7 bases. CDR1 and CDR2 (germline): MRHNA, SNTAGT. This CDR3 has 15 residues. With V trimmed by 3 bases and J by 1 base, 4 bases remained unmatched. The CDR3 region has the DNA TGTGCCAGCAGTGAAAGCGGGACGGGCACAGATACGCAGTATTTT. Encoded protein: CASSESGTGTDTQYF.

This rearrangement joins TRBV28 to TRBJ2-7, with D tentatively TRBD1 (6 bases). CDR3 length equals 14 residues. Deletions cut 10 bases from V and 2 bases from J, with 18 bases between. Germline V gene lookup returns CDR1 MDHEN and CDR2 SYDVKM. This chain's CDR3 is CATNPTGKPYEQYF. DNA of the CDR3: TGTGCCACCAATCCTACAGGGAAACCCTACGAGCAGTACTTC.

V and J are TRBV30 and TRBJ1-5, with D uncertain. This CDR3 spans 17 amino acids. From germline, CDR1 is GTSNPN and CDR2 SVGIG (reference sequence). Trimming shortened V by 0 bases and J by 0 bases, and 15 bases separated the two germline ends. In nucleotides, the CDR3 is TGTGCCTGGAGTGTTGGGCAGGCCCAATATAGCAATCAGCCCCAGCATTTT. This sequence encodes CAWSVGQAQYSNQPQHF.

The chain uses TRBV10-1 and TRBJ2-5; D is unclear. The germline V and J ends were trimmed by 3 bases and 4 bases, with 9 bases remaining between them. The CDR3 is 13 residues long. Germline values: CDR1 WNHNN, CDR2 SYGVQD (reference sequence). CDR3 in DNA: TGCGCCAGCAGTGAAAGCTACCGAGAGACCCAGTACTTC. This encodes CASSESYRETQYF.

The chain employs TRBV7-2 and TRBJ2-3; the D gene is possibly TRBD2 (5 bases). The germline CDR1 and CDR2 sequences are SGHTA and FQGNSA. V gave up 0 bases and J gave up 1 base, with 14 bases separating them. The CDR3 length is 17 residues. The CDR3 region is CASSLAHVGLGTDTQYF. CDR3 bases: TGTGCCAGCAGCTTAGCCCACGTAGGACTGGGCACAGATACGCAGTATTTT.

On this clone itself: This same CDR3 is encoded by further DNA sequences in the sample. The CDR3 is CASSSTGNSNQPQHF. CDR3 coding DNA: TGCGCCAGCAGCTCGACAGGCAATAGCAATCAGCCCCAGCATTTT. The genes are TRBV5-1 and TRBJ1-5, with D possibly TRBD1 on 6 matching bases. Germline V CDR1 and CDR2: SGHRS, YFSETQ. The CDR3 has 15 residues. V lost 3 bases, J lost 0 bases, and 10 bases lay in between.

The chain joins TRBV6-4 to TRBJ1-6, with unresolved D. Germline values: CDR1 MRHNA, CDR2 SNTAGT. The CDR3 has 15 residues. V lost 0 bases and J 7 bases, leaving 10 bases between the germline ends. CDR3 region: CASSDSPTANSPLHF. CDR3 nucleotides: TGTGCCAGCAGTGACTCGCCTACCGCAAATTCACCCCTCCACTTT.

The rearrangement uses TRBV9 and TRBJ1-3; D is perhaps TRBD1 (6 bases). Deletions cut 0 bases from V and 2 bases from J, with 9 bases between. There are 15 residues in the CDR3. Germline V gene sequence: CDR1 SGDLS, CDR2 YYNGEE. DNA for the CDR3: TGTGCCAGCAGCGTAGGGGGGGGCACTGGAAACACCATATATTTT. This codes for CASSVGGGTGNTIYF. The full variable domain, completed using reference TRBV9 and TRBJ1-3, is DSGVTQTPKHLITATGQRVTLRCSPRSGDLSVYWYQQSLDQGLQFLIQYYNGEERAKGNILERFSAQQFPDLHSELNLSSLELGDSALYFCASSVGGGTGNTIYFGEGSWLTVV.

The CDR3 DNA reads TGTGCCAGCAGTTTATCGCGACCCAACCCGGGGGCAGATACGCAGTATTTT. As protein: CASSLSRPNPGADTQYF. V gene TRBV28 combines with J gene TRBJ2-3, with D possibly matching TRBD2 (6 bases). The CDR3 is 17 amino acids. V was shortened by 1 base and J by 4 bases, with 18 bases between the two germline ends. The germline V gene encodes CDR1 MDHEN and CDR2 SYDVKM.

This chain links TRBV5-6 with TRBJ2-3; the match to TRBD2 covers 8 bases. CDR3 size: 17 residues. Germline assignment: CDR1 SGHDT and CDR2 YYEEEE. J gave up 2 bases and V 0 bases, and 8 bases lay outside the gene matches. The CDR3, as DNA: TGTGCCAGCAGCTTGGAGATCCGGGAGGGGTTCACAGATACGCAGTATTTT. This sequence encodes CASSLEIREGFTDTQYF.

This chain links TRBV2 with TRBJ1-1, with 9 bases identical to TRBD1. V shed 8 bases, J shed 0 bases, and the junction held 10 bases outside the gene matches. CDR1 SNHLY and CDR2 FYNNEI come from the germline V gene. There are 16 residues in the CDR3. The CDR3 DNA reads as TGTGCCAGCCAGTCCCCGGGACAGGGCTTGAACACTGAAGCTTTCTTT. It translates to CASQSPGQGLNTEAFF.

This chain connects TRBV28 to TRBJ2-2; TRBD2 matches at 8 bases. The V gene end was trimmed by 3 bases and the J gene end by 7 bases; junction bases not matched to a gene: 4. The length of the CDR3 is 14 residues. CDR1 and CDR2 from the germline V gene are MDHEN and SYDVKM. The CDR3 DNA is TGTGCCAGCAGTTTCGGGGGGGCGCACGGGGAGCTGTTTTTT. This sequence encodes CASSFGGAHGELFF.

The CDR3 loop is CASSFGAGGSNEQFF. In nucleotides, the CDR3 is TGTGCCAGCAGCTTTGGGGCGGGAGGATCCAATGAGCAGTTCTTC. The genes are TRBV7-9 and TRBJ2-1; 8 nucleotides align to TRBD2. This CDR3 is built from 15 residues. Germline values: CDR1 SEHNR, CDR2 FQNEAQ (reference sequence). V lost 3 bases to trimming and J lost 6 bases; unmatched junction nucleotides: 7.

The chain joins TRBV9 to TRBJ2-3, with D possibly being TRBD2 (6 bases). With 4 bases removed from V and 6 bases from J, the gap between germline ends came to 18 bases. Germline V lookup: CDR1 SGDLS, CDR2 YYNGEE. The CDR3 runs 15 residues. In nucleotides, the CDR3 is TGTGCCAGCAGCCCGAGGCTTGGCAGCGGGGATACGCAGTATTTT. As protein: CASSPRLGSGDTQYF.

This chain connects TRBV28 to TRBJ1-3; a possible D gene is TRBD1 (6 bases). The CDR3 has 14 residues. V lost 6 bases, J lost 1 base, and 10 bases lay in between. From germline, CDR1 is MDHEN and CDR2 SYDVKM. This CDR3 is CASSAGDSGNTIYF. The CDR3 nucleotides are TGTGCCAGCAGCGCAGGGGATTCTGGAAACACCATATATTTT. Variable domain in full (rest from reference TRBV28 and TRBJ1-3): DVKVTQSSRYLVKRTGEKVFLECVQDMDHENMFWYRQDPGLGLRLIYFSYDVKMKEKGDIPEGYSVSREKKERFSLILESASTNQTSMYLCASSAGDSGNTIYFGEGSWLTVV.

The J gene is TRBJ2-5, the V gene TRBV11-3, with a weak D call TRBD2 (7 bases). Germline V gene sequence: CDR1 SGHNT, CDR2 YENEEA. This CDR3 has 18 residues. Trimming took 3 bases from V and 0 from J, leaving 20 bases between them. The CDR3 nucleotides are TGTGCCAGCAGCTTGAAATTCCTGGGGGGGGGCAACCAAGAGACCCAGTACTTC. Its translation: CASSLKFLGGGNQETQYF. Full variable domain (remainder filled in from reference TRBV11-3 and TRBJ2-5): EAGVVQSPRYKIIEKKQPVAFWCNPISGHNTLYWYLQNLGQGPELLIRYENEEAVDDSQLPKDRFSAERLKGVDSTLKIQPAELGDSAVYLCASSLKFLGGGNQETQYFGPGTRLLVL.

This clone was observed a few times. The chain combines TRBV3-1 (or the pseudogene TRBV3-2) with TRBJ2-3; no firm D call. Between the trimmed V and J ends, which lost 0 bases and 7 bases, there was a span of 8 bases. There are 13 residues in the CDR3. Germline CDR1 reads LGHDT; CDR2 reads YNNKEL (reference sequence). CDR3 nucleotide sequence: TGTGCCAGCAGCCAAGATCGAGAACATACGCAGTATTTT. It is translated as CASSQDREHTQYF.

The gene calls are TRBV3-1 (or the pseudogene TRBV3-2) and TRBJ1-6; 7 nucleotides agree with TRBD1. Germline CDR1 is LGHDT and CDR2 is YNNKEL (reference sequence). This CDR3 has 14 amino acids. Trimming at V came to 4 bases and at J to 19 bases, leaving 16 bases not matched to a gene. CDR3 in amino acids: CASSRSNPGQVLHF. The CDR3 bases are TGTGCCAGCAGCCGATCAAACCCCGGACAGGTCCTACACTTT.

DNA of the CDR3: TGTGCCAGCACAACAGGGTCCTATGGCTACACCTTC. This encodes CASTTGSYGYTF. The chain has TRBV28 and TRBJ1-2; TRBD1 is a possible D gene (6 bases). Germline V CDR1 and CDR2: MDHEN, SYDVKM. Trimming cost V 7 bases and J 4 bases, with 10 bases left between them. The CDR3 loop spans 12 amino acids.

J is TRBJ2-7 and V is TRBV10-2; the D gene is possibly TRBD2 (5 bases). Trimming pared 4 bases from V and 5 bases from J, leaving 6 bases between. From germline, CDR1 is WSHSY and CDR2 SAAADI. This CDR3 has 11 residues. The CDR3 is CASSVANEQYF. CDR3 nucleotide sequence: TGCGCCAGCAGTGTAGCGAACGAGCAGTACTTC.

The rearrangement uses TRBV2 and TRBJ2-3; 10 bases match TRBD2. Germline trimming cut 6 bases from V and 6 bases from J; bases unmatched to any gene: 15. The CDR3 consists of 17 residues. Per germline, CDR1 SNHLY and CDR2 FYNNEI. CDR3 residues: CASRWTSGFLDSDTQYF. CDR3 bases: TGTGCCAGCAGATGGACTAGCGGATTCTTAGATTCGGATACGCAGTATTTT.

The chain links TRBV10-1 to TRBJ2-7, with D unclear. The CDR3 totals 14 residues. Trimming left V 0 bases short and J 6 bases short, with 12 bases between. Germline V gives CDR1 WNHNN, CDR2 SYGVQD (reference sequence). The CDR3 spells CASSESPFELEQYF. CDR3 coding DNA: TGCGCCAGCAGTGAGTCACCTTTCGAGCTCGAGCAGTACTTC.

This clone was observed a handful of times. The J gene is TRBJ1-5, the V gene TRBV28; 7 bases are a match to TRBD1. This CDR3 region has 14 residues. Looked up from germline, CDR1 is MDHEN and CDR2 is SYDVKM. This CDR3 is CATLGRGRGKPQHF. The CDR3 bases are TGTGCTACCCTCGGGAGGGGGCGCGGTAAGCCCCAGCATTTT.

The genes are TRBV5-8 and TRBJ1-1, with D maybe TRBD1 (5 bases). The CDR3 is 15 amino acids. Trimming took off 4 bases at V and 0 bases at J, with 13 bases between the two ends. Germline CDR1 is SGHTS and CDR2 is YDEGEE. This CDR3 reads CASSARTTLNTEAFF. DNA for the CDR3: TGTGCCAGCAGCGCCAGGACAACCCTGAACACTGAAGCTTTCTTT. Full variable domain (rest looked up from reference TRBV5-8 and TRBJ1-1): EAGVTQSPTHLIKTRGQQATLRCSPISGHTSVYWYQQALGLGLQFLLWYDEGEERNRGNFPPRFSGRQFPNYSSELNVNALELEDSALYLCASSARTTLNTEAFFGQGTRLTVV.

This chain links TRBV7-2 with TRBJ1-2; D not certain. The CDR3 sequence is 13 residues long. The V end lost 2 bases, the J end lost 6 bases, and 10 bases lay between the germline ends. From germline, CDR1 is SGHTA and CDR2 FQGNSA. CDR3 sequence (DNA): TGTGCCAGCAGCTTACCTACAGATGATGGCTACACCTTC. Protein product: CASSLPTDDGYTF.

This clone was observed once. CDR3 DNA sequence: TGTGCCAGCAGCTTGGGGAGGGATTTAGCGGGAACTTACGAGCAGTACTTC. Translating it yields CASSLGRDLAGTYEQYF. The chain couples TRBV5-4 to TRBJ2-7; TRBD2 matches at 8 bases. CDR1 and CDR2 from the germline V gene are SGHNT and YYREEE (reference sequence). The CDR3 consists of 17 residues. Unmatched junction bases numbered 12, after V lost 0 bases and J lost 4 bases.

V and J are TRBV18 and TRBJ2-7; 10 bases align to TRBD1. CDR1 and CDR2 from the germline V gene are KGHSH and LQKENI. J gave up 6 bases and V 3 bases, and 2 bases lay outside the gene matches. This CDR3 has 13 amino acids. In DNA form, the CDR3 reads TGTGCCAGCTCACCCCGGGACAGGGGCGAGCAGTACTTC. This translates into CASSPRDRGEQYF.